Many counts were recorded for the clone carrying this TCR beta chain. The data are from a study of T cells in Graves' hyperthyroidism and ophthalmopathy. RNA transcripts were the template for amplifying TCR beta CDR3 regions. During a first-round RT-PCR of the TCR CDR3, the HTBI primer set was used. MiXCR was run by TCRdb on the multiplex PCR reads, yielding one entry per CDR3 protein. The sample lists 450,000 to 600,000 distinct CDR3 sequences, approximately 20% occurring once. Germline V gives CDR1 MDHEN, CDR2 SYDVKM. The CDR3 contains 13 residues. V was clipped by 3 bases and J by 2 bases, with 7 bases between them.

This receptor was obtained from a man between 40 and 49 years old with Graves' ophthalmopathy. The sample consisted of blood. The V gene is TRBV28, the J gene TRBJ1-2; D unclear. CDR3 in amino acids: CASSFSGNYGYTF. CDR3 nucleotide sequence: TGTGCCAGCAGTTTCTCGGGGAACTATGGCTACACCTTC.